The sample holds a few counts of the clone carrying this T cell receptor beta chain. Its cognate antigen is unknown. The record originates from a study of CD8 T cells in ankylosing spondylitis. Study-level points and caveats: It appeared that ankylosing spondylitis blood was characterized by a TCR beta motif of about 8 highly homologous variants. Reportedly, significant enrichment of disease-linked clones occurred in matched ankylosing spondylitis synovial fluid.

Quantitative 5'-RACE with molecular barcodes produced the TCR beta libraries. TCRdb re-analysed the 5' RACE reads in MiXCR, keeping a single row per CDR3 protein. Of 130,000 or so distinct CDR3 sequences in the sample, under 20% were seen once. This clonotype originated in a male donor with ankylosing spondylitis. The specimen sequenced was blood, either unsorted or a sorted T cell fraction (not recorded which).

CDR3 loop: CASSPRTSGGEGTDTQYF. CDR3 in DNA: TGTGCCAGCAGCCCGAGGACTAGCGGGGGAGAAGGGACAGATACGCAGTATTTT. The V gene is TRBV7-6, the J gene TRBJ2-3; 13 bases match TRBD2. The V gene end was trimmed by 5 bases and the J gene end by 3 bases; junction bases not matched to a gene: 11. The CDR3 runs to 18 residues. CDR1 is SGHVS and CDR2 is FNYEAQ in the germline V gene.